Given below is one T cell receptor beta chain in context. Antigen specificity is unknown. Per the germline V gene, CDR1 is SGHTA and CDR2 is FQGNSA. The CDR3 covers 14 residues. Deletions cut 1 base from V and 6 bases from J, with 13 bases between. This sample was taken from a study of Ad26.COV2.S vaccination and SARS-CoV-2 variants. About the study: Enrollment placed the donor in the COV1001 Ad26.COV2.S trial arm.

General observations from the study: Similar non-spike TCR breadth was observed in recipients of vaccine and of placebo. The breadth of spike-specific CD8+ and CD4+ T cell responses after vaccination was reportedly substantial.

Generated by immunoSEQ multiplex PCR, the TCRdb table keeps only in-frame clones and is missing some. The table lists 400,000 to 500,000 clones, 88% of them singletons. Treatment indicated: approximately 18 received Ad26.COV2.S at low or high dose, single or two shots; 5 received placebo; per-sample allocation not given. All samples were drawn on day 63, counting from the first vaccine or placebo injection. This TCR derives from a person aged 18 to 59 who received the Ad26.COV2.S COVID-19 vaccine or a placebo. The gene calls are TRBV7-2 and TRBJ2-7; unclear D gene. Material: peripheral blood, obtained in a trial of Ad26.COV2.S vaccine versus placebo. CDR3 sequence (DNA): TGTGCCAGCAGCTTAGATTTTAGTACCACCGAGCAGTACTTC. It encodes CASSLDFSTTEQYF.